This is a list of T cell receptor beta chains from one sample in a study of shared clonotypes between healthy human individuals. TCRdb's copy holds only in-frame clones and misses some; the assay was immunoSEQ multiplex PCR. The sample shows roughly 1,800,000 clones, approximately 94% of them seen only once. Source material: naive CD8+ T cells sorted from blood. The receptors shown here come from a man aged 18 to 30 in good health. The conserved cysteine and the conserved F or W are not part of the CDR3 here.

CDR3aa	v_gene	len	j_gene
ASSVSAGSVYGYT	TRBV2	13	TRBJ1-2
ASGWDRYEQY	TRBV12-5	10	TRBJ2-7
ATGVSTGSYEQY	TRBV2	12	TRBJ2-7
ASSFSGIEAF	TRBV13	10	TRBJ1-1
ASSRALSYEQY	TRBV11-2	11	TRBJ2-7
ASSIGPGDRESNQPQH	TRBV19	16	TRBJ1-5
SVEERGRKDGYT	TRBV29-1	12	TRBJ1-2
ASSTTGVEQY	TRBV5-5	10	TRBJ2-7
ASSQVGSNGYT	TRBV4-1	11	TRBJ1-2
AWSVSGHEQY	TRBV30	10	TRBJ2-7